This is a list of T cell receptor beta chains from one sample in a study of blood T cell repertoires in COVID-19. Data came from immunoSEQ multiplex PCR; TCRdb stores just in-frame clones and leaves some out. The data hold roughly 30,000 clones, with roughly 87% observed a single time. Sequenced: peripheral blood. Receptor source: a man older than 75 with acute or convalescent COVID-19. The CDR3 runs from the conserved cysteine through the conserved F or W. The D gene is left open where the match is weak. A clone size is listed for some rows: how often the clone was seen (once, few, many), or a class if it is expanded.

>NA|NA|14|TRBV24-1|TRBJ1-2
CATSDRGAVYGYTF
TGTGCCACCAGTGACCGGGGGGCGGTGTATGGCTACACCTTC
>once|NA|12|TRBV5-1|TRBJ2-7
CASSSGLPEQYF
TGCGCCAGCAGCTCGGGACTCCCTGAGCAGTACTTC
>NA|TRBD1|16|TRBV7-2|TRBJ1-3
CASSPDRGRFGNTIYF
TGTGCCAGCAGCCCCGACAGGGGCCGTTTCGGAAACACCATATATTTT
>NA|NA|16|TRBV4-1|TRBJ2-4
CASSQGAWLAKNIQYF
TGCGCCAGCAGCCAAGGGGCTTGGCTAGCCAAAAACATTCAGTACTTC
>medium-sized|NA|12|TRBV7-9|TRBJ2-7
CASSKDYYEQYF
TGTGCCAGCAGCAAAGACTACTACGAGCAGTACTTC
>NA|TRBD2|12|TRBV5-4|TRBJ2-3
CASSLGGRSQYF
TGTGCCAGCAGCTTGGGCGGGAGGTCGCAGTATTTT
>NA|TRBD1|15|TRBV24-1|TRBJ2-3
CATSARGKSTDTQYF
TGTGCCACCAGTGCCAGGGGGAAGAGCACAGATACGCAGTATTTT
>NA|NA|14|TRBV11-2|TRBJ2-5
CASSATGLGETQYF
TGTGCCAGCAGCGCAACAGGGCTAGGCGAGACCCAGTACTTC
>NA|TRBD2|15|TRBV28|TRBJ2-1
CASSTGTSGYNEQFF
TGTGCCAGCAGTACCGGGACTAGCGGTTACAATGAGCAGTTCTTC
>NA|TRBD1|15|TRBV5-1|TRBJ1-3
CASSLMTGVGNTIYF
TGCGCCAGCAGCTTAATGACAGGGGTCGGGAACACCATATATTTT
>NA|NA|15|TRBV10-3|TRBJ1-1
CAISEYRGLNTEAFF
TGTGCCATCAGTGAGTATCGGGGTTTGAACACTGAAGCTTTCTTT
>NA|TRBD1|13|TRBV27|TRBJ1-2
CASYGQGDYGYTF
TGTGCCAGCTACGGACAGGGGGACTATGGCTACACCTTC
>NA|TRBD1|14|TRBV18|TRBJ1-1
CASSPKTGEGRAFF
TGTGCCAGCTCACCGAAGACAGGGGAGGGCAGAGCTTTCTTT
>NA|TRBD2|15|TRBV7-9|TRBJ2-3
CASSGGTTSTDTQYF
TGTGCCAGCAGCGGCGGGACTACCAGCACAGATACGCAGTATTTT
>NA|TRBD1|12|TRBV10-3|TRBJ1-1
CAITPGQGEAFF
TGTGCCATCACCCCGGGACAGGGCGAAGCTTTCTTT
>NA|TRBD1|15|TRBV3-1/TRBV3-2|TRBJ2-3
CASSPGTGWADTQYF
TGTGCCAGCAGTCCCGGGACAGGGTGGGCAGATACGCAGTATTTT
>NA|TRBD2|18|TRBV4-1|TRBJ2-1
CASSQEAGLARTYNEQFF
TGCGCCAGCAGCCAAGAGGCCGGACTAGCGAGAACCTACAATGAGCAGTTCTTC
>NA|TRBD2|19|TRBV7-2|TRBJ2-3
CASSLVAGGLTILADTQYF
TGTGCCAGCAGCTTAGTGGCGGGAGGCCTAACGATCCTGGCAGATACGCAGTATTTT
>NA|NA|14|TRBV19|TRBJ1-4
CASKTWGGGEKLFF
TGTGCCAGTAAAACCTGGGGGGGTGGTGAAAAACTGTTTTTT
>NA|TRBD2|13|TRBV30|TRBJ2-2
CAWSLSGGGELFF
TGTGCCTGGAGTTTATCGGGAGGCGGGGAGCTGTTTTTT
>NA|NA|16|TRBV7-8|TRBJ1-2
CASTLGGAGGDYGYTF
TGTGCCAGCACCCTAGGGGGTGCGGGGGGAGACTATGGCTACACCTTC
>NA|TRBD1|14|TRBV7-9|TRBJ1-1
CASSGTTGGTEAFF
TGTGCCAGCAGCGGAACTACAGGGGGCACTGAAGCTTTCTTT
>NA|TRBD2|16|TRBV3-1/TRBV3-2|TRBJ2-3
CASSQGPSGSPDTQYF
TGTGCCAGCAGCCAAGGCCCCAGCGGGAGCCCAGATACGCAGTATTTT